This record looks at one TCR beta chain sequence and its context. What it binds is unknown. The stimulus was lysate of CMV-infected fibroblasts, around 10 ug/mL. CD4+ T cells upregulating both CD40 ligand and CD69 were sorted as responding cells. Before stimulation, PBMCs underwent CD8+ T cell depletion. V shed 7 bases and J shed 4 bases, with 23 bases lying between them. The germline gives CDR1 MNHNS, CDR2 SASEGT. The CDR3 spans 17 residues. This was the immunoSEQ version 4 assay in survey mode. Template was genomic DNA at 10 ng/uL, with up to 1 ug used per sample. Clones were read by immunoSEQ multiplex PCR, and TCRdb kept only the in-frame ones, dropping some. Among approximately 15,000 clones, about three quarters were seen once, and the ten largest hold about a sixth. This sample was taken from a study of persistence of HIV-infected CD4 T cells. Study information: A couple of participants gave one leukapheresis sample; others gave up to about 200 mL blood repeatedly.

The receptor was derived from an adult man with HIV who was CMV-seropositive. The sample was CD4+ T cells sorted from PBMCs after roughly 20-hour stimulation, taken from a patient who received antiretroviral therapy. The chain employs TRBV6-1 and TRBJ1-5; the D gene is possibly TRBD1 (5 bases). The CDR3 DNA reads TGTGCCAGCACCGAAGCGTGGGAGGGGACGGGGAATCAGCCCCAGCATTTT. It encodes CASTEAWEGTGNQPQHF.